This T cell receptor (beta chain) was obtained from a study of blood T cell repertoires in COVID-19 (dated by TCRdb to between 2020 and 2021). General notes on the study: Samples covering the acute and convalescent phases of COVID-19 were provided by collaborators in the United States, Italy and Spain. The material from the prospective study consisted of cDNA or gDNA derived from T cells, B-cell-depleted T cells, or PBMCs. Subjects who had been exposed to COVID-19, were actively infected with it, or had recovered from it provided the deeply sampled blood TCRbeta repertoires that made up the dataset. The repertoires were released in a freely available public database meant as a resource for research on the immune response to SARS-CoV-2. Samples came from the ongoing ImmuneRACE study (first 160 participants) plus 1,254 subjects from 6 global collaborators. A de-identified subject ID, COVID-19 status, age in years and sex were almost always included in the sample metadata. Where available, HLA class I and class II types were taken from metadata supplied by the sample provider and were not determined by assay-based typing. Broader findings and caveats from the paper: The amount of clinical and demographic metadata varied by source and participant and was provided uncurated.

With regard to this clone: The specificity of this receptor is unknown. The record has no base qualities; no much larger clone is one base away.

The immunoSEQ Assay, a bias-controlled multiplex PCR, was used to amplify TCRbeta CDR3 regions from genomic DNA. From the authors' description of their analysis: Within the assay, amplification of reference gene primers was used to estimate how many nucleated cells each sample contained. Sequence reads were collapsed and filtered to measure the absolute abundance of every unique TCRbeta CDR3 rearrangement. Productive Simpson clonality was computed per sample as the square root of Simpson's diversity index over productive rearrangements. The clones in this table, taken by TCRdb from immuneACCESS, are in-frame only. Not every clone is retained; where verified, under half of the shortfall comes from an unresolved V gene, and the cause of the rest is unknown. Clone size and V and J calls were adopted from that table, with D and trimming inferred from the DNA. This sample is represented by some 200,000 clones; about 86% of them were singletons. The ten biggest clones cover 13% to 15% of the sample.

Each collaborating institution followed its own protocols to collect whole blood in K2EDTA tubes. For TCRbeta analysis, collaborators shipped samples as frozen whole blood, isolated PBMCs, or DNA extracted from either of those sample types. The cysteine opens and the phenylalanine closes a CDR3 of 16 amino acids. Just the 48-base CDR3 DNA is kept, in frame starting at base 1. V loses 4 bases at its end and J loses 6 bases; junction bases beyond the gene matches: 9. CDR1 and CDR2, per the germline V gene, are SGDLS and YYNGEE. The clonotype comes from a man between 25 and 39 years old with active or convalescent COVID-19. Material for sequencing was peripheral blood. The chain was built from TRBV9 and TRBJ1-4; TRBD1 fits 10 bases in the junction. This receptor has the CDR3 CASSLSGTGVDEKLFF. The DNA sequence is given as TGTGCCAGCAGCTTATCCGGGACAGGGGTTGATGAAAAACTGTTTTTT.